This T cell receptor beta chain stems from a study of blood T cell repertoires in COVID-19. Study as a whole: The samples span acute and convalescent COVID-19 from the United States, Italy and Spain.

Sequencing used immunoSEQ multiplex PCR; TCRdb keeps in-frame clones, though not all of them. Of 160,000 or so clones in the sample, roughly 80% were seen once. Germline V CDR1 and CDR2: WNHNN, SYGVQD (reference sequence). Trimming shortened V by 8 bases and J by 0 bases, and 16 bases separated the two germline ends. This CDR3 contains 15 residues. Those who participated ranged in age from roughly 18 to 89 years and resided in 24 US areas. Participants' own reports of clinical history determined their cohort assignment. This clonotype originated in a woman in her forties or fifties who had recovered from COVID-19. The chain joins TRBV10-1 to TRBJ1-1; D perhaps matches TRBD1 (6 bases). The sample consisted of PBMCs or T cells enriched from blood (not recorded which). CDR3 sequence reads: CASRTAYPMNTEAFF. The CDR3 nucleotides are TGCGCCAGCCGGACAGCCTATCCCATGAACACTGAAGCTTTCTTT.